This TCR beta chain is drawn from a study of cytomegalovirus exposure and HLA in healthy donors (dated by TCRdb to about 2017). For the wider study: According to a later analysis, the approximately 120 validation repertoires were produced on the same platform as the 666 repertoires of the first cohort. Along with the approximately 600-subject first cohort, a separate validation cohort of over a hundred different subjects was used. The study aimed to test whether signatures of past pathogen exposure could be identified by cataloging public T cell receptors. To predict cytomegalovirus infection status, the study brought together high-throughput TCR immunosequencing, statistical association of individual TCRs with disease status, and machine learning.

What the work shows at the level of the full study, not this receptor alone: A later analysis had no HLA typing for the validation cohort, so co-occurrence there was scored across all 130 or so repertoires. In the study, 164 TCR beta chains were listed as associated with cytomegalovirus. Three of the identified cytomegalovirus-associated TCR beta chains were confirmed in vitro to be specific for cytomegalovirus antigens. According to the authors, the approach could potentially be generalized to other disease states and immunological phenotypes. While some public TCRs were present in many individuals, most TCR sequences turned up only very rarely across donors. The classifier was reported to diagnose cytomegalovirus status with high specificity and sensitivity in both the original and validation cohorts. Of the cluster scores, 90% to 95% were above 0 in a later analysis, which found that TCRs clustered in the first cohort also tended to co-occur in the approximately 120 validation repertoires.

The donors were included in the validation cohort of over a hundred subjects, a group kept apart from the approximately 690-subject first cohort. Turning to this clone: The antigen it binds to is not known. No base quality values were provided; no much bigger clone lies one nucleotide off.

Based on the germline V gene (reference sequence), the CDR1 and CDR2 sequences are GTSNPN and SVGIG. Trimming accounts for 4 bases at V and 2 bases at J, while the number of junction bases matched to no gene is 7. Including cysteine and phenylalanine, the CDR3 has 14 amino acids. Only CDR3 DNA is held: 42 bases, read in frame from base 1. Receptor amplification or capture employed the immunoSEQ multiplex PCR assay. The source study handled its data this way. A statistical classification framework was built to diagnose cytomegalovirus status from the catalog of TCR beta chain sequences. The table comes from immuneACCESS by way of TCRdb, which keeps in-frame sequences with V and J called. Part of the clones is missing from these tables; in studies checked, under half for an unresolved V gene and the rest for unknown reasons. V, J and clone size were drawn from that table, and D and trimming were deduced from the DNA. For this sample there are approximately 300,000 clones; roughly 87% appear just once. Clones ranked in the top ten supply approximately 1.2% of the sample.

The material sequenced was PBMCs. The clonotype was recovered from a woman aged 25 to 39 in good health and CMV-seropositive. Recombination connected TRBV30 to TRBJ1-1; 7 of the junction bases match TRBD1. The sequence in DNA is TGTGCCTGGACAATCGGGACAGCTAACACTGAAGCTTTCTTT. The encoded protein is CAWTIGTANTEAFF.